This T cell receptor beta chain was observed in a study of T-cell memory formation after mild COVID-19. Employing constant-segment primers, 5'RACE generated TCR alpha and TCR beta cDNA libraries bearing sample barcodes and UMIs. TCRdb ran MiXCR on the 5' RACE reads and lists one entry per CDR3 protein. The sample consists of around 320,000 distinct CDR3 sequences, roughly an eighth of them appearing once. Findings of the study overall: CD4+ clones that contracted lay mainly in CM and EM; CD8+ ones lay in EMRA. Pre-infection memory contained some responding clones, which suggested that cross-reactive memory had joined. Day 15 to 85 contractors were CD4/CD8 balanced; later expanders leaned CD4+.

In this sample, this clonotype turned up a few times. Its target is not known. The germline gene is not matched at one end of the junction; a read error may be the cause. Germline V gene sequence: CDR1 MDHEN, CDR2 SYDVKM. The CDR3 contains 14 residues. The receptor was derived from a man between 18 and 35 years old who had mild COVID-19 (a few samples of this study predate the infection). Cell type and time point are not known. The chain combines TRBV28 with TRBJ2-3; possibly TRBD2 for D (7 bases). Sequencing used PBMCs or a T cell subset sorted from them (not recorded which). This chain's CDR3 is CASSSGGRLDTQYF. CDR3 nucleotide sequence: TGCGCCAGCAGTTCGGGGGGCAGACTGGATACGCAGTATTTT.